The rows below give T cell receptor beta chains drawn from one sample of a study of blood T cell repertoires in COVID-19. The protocol was immunoSEQ multiplex PCR, while the TCRdb copy is restricted to in-frame clones and leaves out a portion. Altogether 210,000 or so clones are present, 80% to 90% being singletons, with the ten largest covering more than 9%. Input material: peripheral blood. These receptors all stem from a woman older than 75 with acute or convalescent COVID-19. Both conserved end residues are part of each CDR3. D genes are given only for firm matches. Size is omitted from some rows. Given values are once, few, many or a class for expanded clones.

-	-	TRBV3-1/TRBV3-2	TRBJ1-2	TGTGCCAGCAGCCAAGTTCGGCAGGGCGTTGGGGGCTACACCTTC	CASSQVRQGVGGYTF
TRBD2	-	TRBV10-1	TRBJ2-1	TGCGCCAGCAGTGAGTCGAGGCGGGAGGACGGTGAGCAGTTCTTC	CASSESRREDGEQFF
TRBD1	-	TRBV14	TRBJ1-1	TGTGCCAGCAGCCTCGGGACAGTGAACACTGAAGCTTTCTTT	CASSLGTVNTEAFF
-	-	TRBV28	TRBJ1-3	TGTGCCAGCAGTTTGGGACTAGGGGGTCGGGCTGGAAACACCATATATTTT	CASSLGLGGRAGNTIYF
-	-	TRBV12-3/TRBV12-4	TRBJ1-1	TGTGCCAGCAGTTTTTCCGACAGTCGTGAAGCTTTCTTT	CASSFSDSREAFF
TRBD1	-	TRBV7-9	TRBJ1-2	TGTGCCAGCAGCCCCACCGGGACAGGGTTCCATGGCTACACCTTC	CASSPTGTGFHGYTF
TRBD1	-	TRBV5-1	TRBJ1-1	TGCGCCAGCATCGATCCCTCCGGGACAGGGGGCACTGAAGCTTTCTTT	CASIDPSGTGGTEAFF
-	-	TRBV7-7	TRBJ2-5	TGTGCTAGCAGCTTGGAGGGGGCCGCGTTAGAGACCCAGTACTTC	CASSLEGAALETQYF
-	-	TRBV19	TRBJ1-4	TGTGCCAGTAGTATCATACGGGGGACTAATGAAAAACTGTTTTTT	CASSIIRGTNEKLFF
-	-	TRBV7-8	TRBJ1-4	TGTGCCAGCAGCTTAGAAAAGACATCCGGTGAAAAACTGTTTTTT	CASSLEKTSGEKLFF
-	-	TRBV5-1	TRBJ1-5	TGCGCCAGCAGCTTAAGCGTGGCGGGGCAGCCCCAGCATTTT	CASSLSVAGQPQHF
TRBD2	-	TRBV7-3	TRBJ2-1	TGTGCCAGCAGGCTAGCGGGGGGTTCTAATGAGCAGTTCTTC	CASRLAGGSNEQFF
-	-	TRBV5-1	TRBJ1-5	TGCGCCAGCAGCTTGGTTCCGGTACAGGGCAATCAGCCCCAGCATTTT	CASSLVPVQGNQPQHF
TRBD1	-	TRBV24-1	TRBJ2-7	TGTGCCACCAGTGAGACCGGGACAGGGCAGGACGAGCAGTACTTC	CATSETGTGQDEQYF
-	-	TRBV6-2/TRBV6-3	TRBJ1-2	TGTGCCAGCAGCCCCGACAGCTACTATGGCTACACCTTC	CASSPDSYYGYTF
TRBD1	-	TRBV7-9	TRBJ1-1	TGTGCCAGCAGACCGGGACAGGGGGACACTGAAGCTTTCTTT	CASRPGQGDTEAFF
TRBD1	-	TRBV5-5	TRBJ2-1	TGTGCCAGCTCAAGACAGGGAGTCGACAATGAGCAGTTCTTC	CASSRQGVDNEQFF
TRBD1	once	TRBV7-2	TRBJ1-2	TGTGCCAGCAGCTTAGAACAGGGGGCTCCCCCGAACTATGGCTACACCTTC	CASSLEQGAPPNYGYTF
-	few	TRBV23-1	TRBJ2-3	TGCGCCAGCAGTCAATCGACTAGGGCGAGCACAGATACGCAGTATTTT	CASSQSTRASTDTQYF
TRBD2	-	TRBV5-1	TRBJ2-1	TGCGCCAGCAGCCTGAGCGGGGAGACAACCAATGAGCAGTTCTTC	CASSLSGETTNEQFF
-	-	TRBV5-1	TRBJ2-7	TGCGCCAGCAGCTTAACAGGGGACTTCGGCGAGCAGTACTTC	CASSLTGDFGEQYF
-	once	TRBV2	TRBJ1-5	TGTGCCAGCAGTGACTCAGGGAATAGCAATCAGCCCCAACATTTT	CASSDSGNSNQPQHF
-	-	TRBV24-1	TRBJ2-5	TGTGCCACCAGTGTTTTGGGGGCCGGCCAAGAGACCCAGTACTTC	CATSVLGAGQETQYF
-	-	TRBV5-1	TRBJ1-2	TGCGCCAGCAGCTCCCGGGTTGCGGGGGGGAAGGGCTATGGCTACACCTTC	CASSSRVAGGKGYGYTF
-	-	TRBV4-3	TRBJ2-1	TGCGCCAGCAGCCAAGACCGGGAATACAATGAGCAGTTCTTC	CASSQDREYNEQFF
TRBD1	-	TRBV6-5	TRBJ1-4	TGTGCCAGCAGTAGACAGGGGACTGGTAATGAAAAACTGTTTTTT	CASSRQGTGNEKLFF
TRBD1	-	TRBV11-3	TRBJ1-3	TGTGCCAGCAGCCGTACAAGACAGGGTTTTGGAAACACCATATATTTT	CASSRTRQGFGNTIYF
-	-	TRBV30	TRBJ2-7	TGTGCCTGGAGTGTAAAGGGGGACGAGCAGTACTTC	CAWSVKGDEQYF
-	-	TRBV6-2/TRBV6-3	TRBJ2-3	TGTGCCAGCAGCCTGGACTATTGGGGCACAGATACGCAGTATTTT	CASSLDYWGTDTQYF
TRBD1	once	TRBV6-5	TRBJ1-2	TGTGCCAGCAGTTACTGGGACAGGGAGGGCTATGGCTACACCTTC	CASSYWDREGYGYTF
TRBD2	-	TRBV30	TRBJ2-2	TGTGCCTACCAGAGGGGGTCTAGCGGGACCGGGGAGCTGTTTTTT	CAYQRGSSGTGELFF
TRBD1	-	TRBV5-4	TRBJ1-2	TGTGCCAGCAGCCCAATGGGGGGACAGGGACACTATGGCTACACCTTC	CASSPMGGQGHYGYTF
TRBD2	once	TRBV27	TRBJ2-7	TGTGCCAGCAGACCGCTAGCGGGAGCTTACGAGCAGTACTTC	CASRPLAGAYEQYF
-	once	TRBV3-1/TRBV3-2	TRBJ1-1	TGTGCCAGCAGCGACACAATGGGAGGGGGAGGTTGGTCCTTGGACACTGAAGCTTTCTTT	CASSDTMGGGGWSLDTEAFF
TRBD2	-	TRBV24-1	TRBJ2-2	TGTGCCACCAGTGGGCTAGCGGGAGGCCTCAACACCGGGGAGCTGTTTTTT	CATSGLAGGLNTGELFF
-	-	TRBV5-1	TRBJ2-1	TGCGCCAGCAGCTTGGGTGGCGGGGCCTACAATGAGCAGTTCTTC	CASSLGGGAYNEQFF